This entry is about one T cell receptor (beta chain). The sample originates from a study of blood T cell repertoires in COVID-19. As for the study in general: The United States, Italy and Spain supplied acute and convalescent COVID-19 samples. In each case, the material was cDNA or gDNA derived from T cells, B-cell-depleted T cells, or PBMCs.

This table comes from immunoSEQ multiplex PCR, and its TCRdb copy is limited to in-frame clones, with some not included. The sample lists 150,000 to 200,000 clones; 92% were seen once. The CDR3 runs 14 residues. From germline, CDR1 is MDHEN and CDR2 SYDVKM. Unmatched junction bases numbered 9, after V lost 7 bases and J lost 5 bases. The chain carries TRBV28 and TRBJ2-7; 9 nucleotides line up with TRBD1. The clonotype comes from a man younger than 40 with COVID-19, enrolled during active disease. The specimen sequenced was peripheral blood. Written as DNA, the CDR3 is TGTGCCAGCACCGAGACAGGGGGTTCCCACGAGCAGTACTTC. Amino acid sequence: CASTETGGSHEQYF. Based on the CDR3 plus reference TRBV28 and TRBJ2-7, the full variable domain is DVKVTQSSRYLVKRTGEKVFLECVQDMDHENMFWYRQDPGLGLRLIYFSYDVKMKEKGDIPEGYSVSREKKERFSLILESASTNQTSMYLCASTETGGSHEQYFGPGTRLTVT.